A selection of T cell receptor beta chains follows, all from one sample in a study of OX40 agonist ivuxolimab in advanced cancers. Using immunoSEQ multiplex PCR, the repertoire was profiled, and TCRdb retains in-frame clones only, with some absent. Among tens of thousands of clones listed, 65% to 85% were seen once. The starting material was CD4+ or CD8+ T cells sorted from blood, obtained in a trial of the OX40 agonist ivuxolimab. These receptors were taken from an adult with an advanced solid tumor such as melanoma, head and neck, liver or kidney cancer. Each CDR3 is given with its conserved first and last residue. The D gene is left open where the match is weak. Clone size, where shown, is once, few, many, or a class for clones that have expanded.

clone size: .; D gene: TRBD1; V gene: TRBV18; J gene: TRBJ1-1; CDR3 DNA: TGTGCCAGCTCCGGACAGGGTCGGACTGAAGCTTTCTTT; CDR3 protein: CASSGQGRTEAFF
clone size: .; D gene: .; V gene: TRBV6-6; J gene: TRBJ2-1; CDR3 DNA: TGTGCCAGCAGGCCGTCTTTCCCTGAGCAGTTCTTC; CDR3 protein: CASRPSFPEQFF
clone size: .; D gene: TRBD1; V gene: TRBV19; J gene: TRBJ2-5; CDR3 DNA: TGTGCCAGTAGCGGGACAGCTCAAGAGACCCAGTACTTC; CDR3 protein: CASSGTAQETQYF
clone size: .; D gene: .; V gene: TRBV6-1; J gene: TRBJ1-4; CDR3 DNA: TGTGCCAGCAGTGTGAAGACAGTAGGGAATGAAAAACTGTTTTTT; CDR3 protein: CASSVKTVGNEKLFF
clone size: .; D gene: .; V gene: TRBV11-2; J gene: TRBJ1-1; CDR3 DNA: TGTGCCAGCAGAGACCAACAAGGGGTGGCCGGTGAAGCTTTCTTT; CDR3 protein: CASRDQQGVAGEAFF
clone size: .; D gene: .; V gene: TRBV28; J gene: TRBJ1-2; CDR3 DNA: TGTGCCAGCAGCCTTCCCGGGACAATCATCCCTGGCTACACCTTC; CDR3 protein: CASSLPGTIIPGYTF
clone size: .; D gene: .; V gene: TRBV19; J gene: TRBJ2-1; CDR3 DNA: TGTGCCAGTAGTATAGATCGGGCGGGGGCAAACAATGAGCAGTTCTTC; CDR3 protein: CASSIDRAGANNEQFF
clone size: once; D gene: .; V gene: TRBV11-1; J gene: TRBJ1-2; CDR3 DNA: TGTGCCAGCAGCTTAGCAGGGGCCGCTGGTCTCTATGGCTACACCTTC; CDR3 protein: CASSLAGAAGLYGYTF
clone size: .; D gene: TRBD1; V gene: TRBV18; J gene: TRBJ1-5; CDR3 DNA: TGTGCCAGCTCACCTACAGGGGCTTCGGGACCCCAGCATTTT; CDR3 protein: CASSPTGASGPQHF
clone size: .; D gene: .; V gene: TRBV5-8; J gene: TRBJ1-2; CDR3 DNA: TGTGCCAGCAGCCTGAGGGTGGGTGGCTACACCTTC; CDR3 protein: CASSLRVGGYTF
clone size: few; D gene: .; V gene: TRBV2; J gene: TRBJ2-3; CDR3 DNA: TGTGCCAGCAGCACCGGGAGCACAGATACGCAGTATTTT; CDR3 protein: CASSTGSTDTQYF
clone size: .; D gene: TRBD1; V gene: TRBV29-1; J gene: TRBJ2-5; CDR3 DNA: TGCAGCGTTGAAGATCGGAGTGGGACAGGGGTGCAAGAGACCCAGTACTTC; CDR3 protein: CSVEDRSGTGVQETQYF
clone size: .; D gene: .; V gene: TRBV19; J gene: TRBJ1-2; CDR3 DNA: TGTGCCAGTAGTATAGATAACAGAATCTTCTATGGCTACACCTTC; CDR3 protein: CASSIDNRIFYGYTF
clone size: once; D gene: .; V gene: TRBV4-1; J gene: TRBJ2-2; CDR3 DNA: TGCGCCAGCAGCCAAGATACCAGGGAGCTGTTTTTT; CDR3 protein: CASSQDTRELFF
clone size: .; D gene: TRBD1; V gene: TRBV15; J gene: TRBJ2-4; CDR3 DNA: TGTGCCACCAGCAGAACAGGGGCAGCCAAAAACATTCAGTACTTC; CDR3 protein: CATSRTGAAKNIQYF
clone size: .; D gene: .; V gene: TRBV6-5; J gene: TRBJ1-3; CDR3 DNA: TGTGCCAGCAGTTATTCACAGGCGAACTCTGGAAACACCATATATTTT; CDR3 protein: CASSYSQANSGNTIYF
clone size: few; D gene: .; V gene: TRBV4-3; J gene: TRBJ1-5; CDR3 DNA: TGCGCCAGCAGCCCCGGGGGGGGAAGGAGCAATCAGCCCCAGCATTTT; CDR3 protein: CASSPGGGRSNQPQHF
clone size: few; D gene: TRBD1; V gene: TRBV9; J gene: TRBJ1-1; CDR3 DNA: TGTGCCAGCAGCCACAGGGGAACCGAAGCTTTCTTT; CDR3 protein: CASSHRGTEAFF
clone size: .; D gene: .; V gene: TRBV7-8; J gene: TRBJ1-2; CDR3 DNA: TGTGCCAGCAGCCCAGGGACGGGAGCTTTGGACTATGGCTACACCTTC; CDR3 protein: CASSPGTGALDYGYTF
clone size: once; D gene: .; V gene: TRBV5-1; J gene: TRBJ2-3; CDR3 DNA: TGCGCCAGCAGCTCCGGCCCAATCTCCGGTGGCACAGATACGCAGTATTTT; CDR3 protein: CASSSGPISGGTDTQYF
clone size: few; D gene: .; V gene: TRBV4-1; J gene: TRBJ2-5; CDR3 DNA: TGCGCCAGCAGCCAAGTGTCTCAAGAGACCCAGTACTTC; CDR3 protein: CASSQVSQETQYF
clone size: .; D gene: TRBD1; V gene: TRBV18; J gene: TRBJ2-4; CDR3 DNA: TGTGCCAGCTCCCCTTACCGGACAGGCCGTATTCAGTACTTC; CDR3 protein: CASSPYRTGRIQYF
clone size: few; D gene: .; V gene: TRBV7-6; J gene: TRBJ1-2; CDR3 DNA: TGTGCCAGCAGCGTGGACCTGAACCCTAACTATGGCTACACCTTC; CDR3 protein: CASSVDLNPNYGYTF
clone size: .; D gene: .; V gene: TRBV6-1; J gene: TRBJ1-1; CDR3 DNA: TGTGCCAGCAGGAACACTGAAGCTTTCTTT; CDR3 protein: CASRNTEAFF
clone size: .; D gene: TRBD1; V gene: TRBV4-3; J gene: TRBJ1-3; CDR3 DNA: TGCGCCAGCAGCCAGGGGACAGTAAACACCATATATTTT; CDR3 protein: CASSQGTVNTIYF
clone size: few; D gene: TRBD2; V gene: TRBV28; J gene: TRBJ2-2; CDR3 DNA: TGTGCTGGCGAGGCGGGGGGGATTAGTCCCGGGGAGCTGTTTTTT; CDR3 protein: CAGEAGGISPGELFF
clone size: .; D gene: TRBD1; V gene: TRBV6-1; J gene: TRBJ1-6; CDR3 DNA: TGTGCCAGCAGTGAAAGACAGGGCAGGAGCTCCTATAATTCACCCCTCCACTTT; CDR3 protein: CASSERQGRSSYNSPLHF
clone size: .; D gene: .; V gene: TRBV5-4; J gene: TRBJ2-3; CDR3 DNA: TGTGCCAGCAGCTTCGGGGGAGGCACAGATACGCAGTATTTT; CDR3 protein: CASSFGGGTDTQYF
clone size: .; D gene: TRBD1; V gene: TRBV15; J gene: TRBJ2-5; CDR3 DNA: TGTGCCACCAGCAGAGGCGGGACAGGACAAGAGACCCAGTACTTC; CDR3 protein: CATSRGGTGQETQYF
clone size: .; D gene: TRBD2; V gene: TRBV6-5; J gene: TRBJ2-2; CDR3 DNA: TGTGCCAGCAGTTACGGGGGGGACTTGACCGGGGAGCTGTTTTTT; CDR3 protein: CASSYGGDLTGELFF
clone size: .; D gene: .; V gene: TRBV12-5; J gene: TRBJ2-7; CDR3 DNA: TGTGCTAGTGGTGGTACAGGAGCTAGCCTACTCGAGCAGTACTTC; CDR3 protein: CASGGTGASLLEQYF
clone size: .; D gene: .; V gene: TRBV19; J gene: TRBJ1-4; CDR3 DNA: TGTGCCACCCATGGACCGGGTGCAACTAATGAAAAACTGTTTTTT; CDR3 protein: CATHGPGATNEKLFF
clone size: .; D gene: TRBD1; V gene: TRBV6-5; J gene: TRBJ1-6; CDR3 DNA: TGTGCCAGCAGTAAGGGACAGTCCTATTCACCCCTCCACTTT; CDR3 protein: CASSKGQSYSPLHF
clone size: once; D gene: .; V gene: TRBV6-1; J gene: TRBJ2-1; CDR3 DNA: TGTGCCAGCACCCTACACATCGACAGAAACAATGAGCAGTTCTTC; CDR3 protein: CASTLHIDRNNEQFF
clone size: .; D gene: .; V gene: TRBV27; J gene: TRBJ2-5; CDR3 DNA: TGTGCCAGCAGTCCCCCCTTGGGGCAGAGAGAGACCCAGTACTTC; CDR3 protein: CASSPPLGQRETQYF
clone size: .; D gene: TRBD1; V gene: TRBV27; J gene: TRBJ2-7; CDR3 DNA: TGTGCCAGCAGAAACCAAAAAGACCTCGGACAGGGAAGGTTCGGCGAGCAGTACTTC; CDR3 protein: CASRNQKDLGQGRFGEQYF
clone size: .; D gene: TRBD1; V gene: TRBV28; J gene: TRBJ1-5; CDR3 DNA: TGTGCCAGCAGTTTACCCGCAGGGGGATGGTATAGCAATCAGCCCCAGCATTTT; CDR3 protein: CASSLPAGGWYSNQPQHF
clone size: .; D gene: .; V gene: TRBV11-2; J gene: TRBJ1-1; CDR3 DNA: TGTGCCAGCAGCTTACGGGAAGGTTGGGAAGCTTTCTTT; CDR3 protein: CASSLREGWEAFF
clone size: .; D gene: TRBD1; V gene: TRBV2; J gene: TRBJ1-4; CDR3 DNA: TGTGCCAGCAGCCTCAGGGGGAGCTTTGAAAAACTGTTTTTT; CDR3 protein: CASSLRGSFEKLFF
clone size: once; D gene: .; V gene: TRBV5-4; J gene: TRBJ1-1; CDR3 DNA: TGTGCCAGCAACCAAGGATTCGGGAACACTGAAGCTTTCTTT; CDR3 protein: CASNQGFGNTEAFF
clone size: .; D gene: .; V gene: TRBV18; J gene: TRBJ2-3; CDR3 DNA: TGTGCCAGCTCACCCCGCGGGGGACAAATAACAGATACGCAGTATTTT; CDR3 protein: CASSPRGGQITDTQYF
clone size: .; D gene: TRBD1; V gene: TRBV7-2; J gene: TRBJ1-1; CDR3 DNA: TGTGCCAGCAGCGACAGGGGCTCCAACACTGAAGCTTTCTTT; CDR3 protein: CASSDRGSNTEAFF
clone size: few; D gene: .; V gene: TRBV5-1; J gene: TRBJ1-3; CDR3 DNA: TGCGCCAGCAGCTTGTCGGTAGGGACGGCTGGAAACACCATATATTTT; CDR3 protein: CASSLSVGTAGNTIYF
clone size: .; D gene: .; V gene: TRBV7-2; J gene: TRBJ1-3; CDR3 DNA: TGTGCCAGCAGCCCCCAGGGCATCCTCTCTGGAAACACCATATATTTT; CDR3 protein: CASSPQGILSGNTIYF
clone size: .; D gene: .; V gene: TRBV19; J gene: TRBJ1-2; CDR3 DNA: TGTGCCAGTAGCCCGGGGACCGCTCCTAACTATGGCTACACCTTC; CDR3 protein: CASSPGTAPNYGYTF
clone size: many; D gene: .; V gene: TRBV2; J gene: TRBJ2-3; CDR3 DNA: TGTGCCAGCAATCCCCGGACTAGCACAGATACGCAGTATTTT; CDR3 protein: CASNPRTSTDTQYF
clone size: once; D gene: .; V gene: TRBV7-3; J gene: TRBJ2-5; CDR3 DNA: TGTGCCAGCAGCTCTTACCCCGGGCGCCAAGAGACCCAGTACTTC; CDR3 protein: CASSSYPGRQETQYF
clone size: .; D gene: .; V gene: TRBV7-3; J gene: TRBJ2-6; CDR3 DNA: TGTGCCAGCAGCTTATTAGCAGCTCCACTCTCTGGGGCCAACGTCCTGACTTTC; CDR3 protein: CASSLLAAPLSGANVLTF
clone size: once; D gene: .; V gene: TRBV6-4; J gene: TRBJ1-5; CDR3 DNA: TGTGCCAGCAGTGAAGGGGCCGGTCAGCCCCAGCATTTT; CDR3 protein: CASSEGAGQPQHF
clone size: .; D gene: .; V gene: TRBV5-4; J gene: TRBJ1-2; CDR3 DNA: TGTGCCAGCAGCCCGACAGCGCCGCATGGCTACACCTTC; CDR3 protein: CASSPTAPHGYTF